Listed below are T cell receptor beta chains from one sample, sequenced in a study of blood T cell repertoires in COVID-19. Here immunoSEQ multiplex PCR was the method, and the copy in TCRdb shows in-frame clones only, minus some. The repertoire holds about 350,000 clones, almost 90% seen once, with just over 1% in the top ten. The material sequenced was PBMCs or T cells enriched from blood (not recorded which). These receptors were taken from a woman in her 30s who had been exposed to COVID-19. Both conserved end residues are part of each CDR3. Each record gives: clone size, V gene, D gene, J gene, CDR3 length, CDR3 protein, CDR3 DNA. A D gene is named only where the DNA matches it firmly. The size of a clone is reported for some rows only, either as once, few or many, or as a class for expanded clones.

>-|TRBV7-8|-|TRBJ2-5|21
CASSPIPPRGNYMSSQETQYF
TGTGCCAGCAGCCCAATCCCCCCCCGCGGGAACTACATGAGTAGCCAAGAGACCCAGTACTTC
>-|TRBV3-1/TRBV3-2|-|TRBJ2-5|15
CASSQEGTYQETQYF
TGTGCCAGCAGCCAAGAAGGGACTTACCAAGAGACCCAGTACTTC
>-|TRBV19|TRBD2|TRBJ2-7|14
CASSRTSGPYEQYF
TGTGCCAGTAGTAGGACTAGCGGACCCTACGAGCAGTACTTC
>once|TRBV9|-|TRBJ1-2|13
CASSVQGSYGYTF
TGTGCCAGCAGCGTACAGGGGAGCTATGGCTACACCTTC
>-|TRBV19|TRBD2|TRBJ2-7|14
CASCASGSSYEQYF
TGTGCCAGCTGCGCTAGCGGGAGCTCCTACGAGCAGTACTTC
>once|TRBV3-1/TRBV3-2|TRBD1|TRBJ1-2|15
CASSPTRRTGFGYTF
TGTGCCAGCAGCCCAACAAGGCGGACAGGCTTTGGCTACACCTTC
>-|TRBV19|TRBD1|TRBJ1-1|17
CATKVLGATGRYTEAFF
TGTGCTACAAAAGTTCTGGGGGCGACAGGGAGATACACTGAAGCTTTCTTT
>-|TRBV30|-|TRBJ1-3|12
CAWASSGNTIYF
TGTGCCTGGGCCAGCTCTGGAAACACCATATATTTT
>-|TRBV27|-|TRBJ2-1|16
CASSPLSGPSYNEQFF
TGTGCCAGCAGTCCCCTCAGCGGGCCCTCCTACAATGAGCAGTTCTTC
>-|TRBV29-1|TRBD2|TRBJ2-1|13
CSVESGSVREQFF
TGCAGCGTTGAAAGCGGGAGTGTGAGAGAGCAGTTCTTC
>-|TRBV10-3|TRBD1|TRBJ1-2|14
CAISYTGQDYGYTF
TGTGCCATCAGCTATACGGGACAGGACTATGGCTACACCTTC
>-|TRBV18|TRBD1|TRBJ1-1|14
CASSLGTANTEAFF
TGTGCCAGCTCACTTGGGACAGCGAACACTGAAGCTTTCTTT
>-|TRBV19|TRBD1|TRBJ2-7|13
CASSTTGGYEQYF
TGTGCCAGTAGTACTACAGGGGGCTACGAGCAGTACTTC
>-|TRBV10-3|TRBD1|TRBJ1-2|15
CAISVEYGTGGGYTF
TGTGCCATCAGTGTAGAGTACGGGACAGGGGGCGGCTACACCTTC
>-|TRBV18|-|TRBJ2-3|15
CASSPRLAGTDTQYF
TGTGCCAGCTCACCACGGTTAGCGGGCACAGATACGCAGTATTTT
>-|TRBV19|-|TRBJ1-2|15
CATATRTPSNYGYTF
TGTGCCACTGCAACGAGGACACCTTCTAACTATGGCTACACCTTC
>-|TRBV24-1|TRBD1|TRBJ2-2|15
CATMDRRSNTGELFF
TGTGCCACCATGGACAGGCGATCGAACACCGGGGAGCTGTTTTTT
>few|TRBV25-1|-|TRBJ1-2|16
CASSEYGVLNDYGYTF
TGTGCCAGCAGTGAATACGGGGTCCTAAACGACTATGGCTACACCTTC
>-|TRBV6-1|-|TRBJ1-2|11
CASSEDSGYTF
TGTGCCAGCAGTGAAGATAGTGGCTACACCTTC
>-|TRBV12-5|TRBD2|TRBJ2-5|16
CASGGGTSGAQETQYF
TGTGCTAGTGGGGGCGGGACTAGCGGGGCCCAAGAGACCCAGTACTTC
>-|TRBV5-5|TRBD1|TRBJ1-5|15
CASSRTGGSNQPQHF
TGTGCCAGCAGCCGGACAGGGGGGAGCAATCAGCCCCAGCATTTT
>-|TRBV7-9|-|TRBJ2-7|13
CASSLPLKYEQYF
TGTGCCAGCAGCCTACCCTTGAAGTACGAGCAGTACTTC
>-|TRBV15|TRBD2|TRBJ2-2|19
CATSRDLLGVAGAGGELFF
TGTGCCACCAGCAGAGATCTGCTGGGAGTAGCGGGAGCGGGCGGGGAGCTGTTTTTT
>-|TRBV7-2|TRBD1|TRBJ2-2|16
CASSHPGQSNTGELFF
TGTGCCAGCAGCCATCCGGGACAGTCGAACACCGGGGAGCTGTTTTTT
>-|TRBV29-1|-|TRBJ2-7|11
CSVQRDSEQYF
TGCAGCGTTCAGCGCGATTCCGAGCAGTACTTC
>-|TRBV3-1/TRBV3-2|TRBD2|TRBJ2-5|18
CASSDLGLAGARPETQYF
TGTGCCAGCAGTGATCTCGGACTAGCGGGAGCGCGACCGGAGACCCAGTACTTC
>-|TRBV5-6|TRBD2|TRBJ2-7|16
CASSLVGGGPTYEQYF
TGTGCCAGCAGCTTGGTTGGCGGGGGGCCGACCTACGAGCAGTACTTC
>-|TRBV5-5|TRBD2|TRBJ2-5|15
CASIRGTSGRKTQYF
TGTGCCAGCATTAGGGGGACTAGCGGGAGAAAGACCCAGTACTTC
>-|TRBV5-6|TRBD2|TRBJ2-3|15
CASSLGLATTDTQYF
TGTGCCAGCAGCCTGGGACTAGCGACTACAGATACGCAGTATTTT
>-|TRBV27|-|TRBJ1-5|14
CASSFGGPNQPQHF
TGTGCCAGCAGTTTCGGCGGGCCAAATCAGCCCCAGCATTTT
>-|TRBV28|-|TRBJ1-5|16
CANHWREEYSNQPQHF
TGTGCCAACCACTGGAGGGAAGAGTATAGCAATCAGCCCCAGCATTTT
>-|TRBV15|TRBD2|TRBJ2-5|18
CATSSIAGMHAAEETQYF
TGTGCCACCAGCAGCATAGCGGGGATGCACGCTGCCGAAGAGACCCAGTACTTC
>-|TRBV14|-|TRBJ2-1|14
CASSQGSMGDEQFF
TGTGCCAGCAGCCAGGGTAGTATGGGCGATGAGCAGTTCTTC
>few|TRBV5-1|TRBD2|TRBJ2-1|15
CASSPSGTISGEQFF
TGCGCCAGCAGCCCATCCGGGACTATCTCGGGTGAGCAGTTCTTC
>-|TRBV19|-|TRBJ1-1|14
CASNFPFMNTEAFF
TGTGCCAGTAATTTCCCGTTTATGAACACTGAAGCTTTCTTT
>-|TRBV5-1|TRBD2|TRBJ2-1|16
CASSFPGTSGSNEQFF
TGCGCCAGCAGCTTTCCCGGGACTAGCGGGAGTAATGAGCAGTTCTTC
>-|TRBV18|-|TRBJ2-1|17
CASSPSTTSWSYNEQFF
TGTGCCAGCTCACCTTCTACTACTAGTTGGTCCTACAATGAGCAGTTCTTC
>-|TRBV28|-|TRBJ1-2|15
CASSLSSGANYGYTF
TGTGCCAGCAGTTTATCGTCAGGGGCTAACTATGGCTACACCTTC
>-|TRBV18|-|TRBJ1-1|17
CASSPRLPETGNTEAFF
TGTGCCAGCTCACCACGTTTACCCGAGACAGGGAACACTGAAGCTTTCTTT
>once|TRBV6-6|-|TRBJ1-2|13
CASSYGGAEGYTF
TGTGCCAGCAGTTACGGGGGGGCGGAAGGCTACACCTTC
>many|TRBV5-1|-|TRBJ2-7|14
CASSFLANSYEQYF
TGCGCCAGCAGCTTTCTAGCGAACTCCTACGAGCAGTACTTC
>-|TRBV7-9|TRBD1|TRBJ1-1|15
CASSYPDRGGAEAFF
TGTGCCAGCAGCTACCCGGACAGGGGGGGAGCTGAAGCTTTCTTT
>-|TRBV11-3|TRBD2|TRBJ2-3|16
CASSLGGRAGTDTQYF
TGTGCCAGCAGCTTGGGCGGGAGGGCAGGCACAGATACGCAGTATTTT
>-|TRBV4-2|TRBD2|TRBJ2-7|17
CASSQGPPSGGNYEQYF
TGTGCCAGCAGCCAAGGCCCCCCTAGCGGGGGAAACTACGAGCAGTACTTC
>-|TRBV11-3|TRBD2|TRBJ2-3|17
CASSLGSSGGLTDTQYF
TGTGCCAGCAGCTTAGGGTCTAGCGGGGGTCTCACAGATACGCAGTATTTT
>-|TRBV29-1|-|TRBJ2-1|13
CSPWVLDFNEQFF
TGCAGCCCCTGGGTCCTAGATTTCAATGAGCAGTTCTTC
>-|TRBV14|-|TRBJ1-1|15
CASSQIRVMNTEAFF
TGTGCCAGCAGCCAAATCAGGGTCATGAACACTGAAGCTTTCTTT
>few|TRBV7-9|-|TRBJ1-2|13
CASSLGQNYGYTF
TGTGCCAGCAGCTTAGGGCAAAACTATGGCTACACCTTC
>-|TRBV29-1|TRBD2|TRBJ2-1|16
CSAPFGAGGSYNEQFF
TGCAGCGCACCCTTTGGAGCGGGGGGCTCCTACAATGAGCAGTTCTTC
>-|TRBV9|-|TRBJ1-4|16
CASSPTRASTNEKLFF
TGTGCCAGCAGCCCGACGAGGGCATCAACTAATGAAAAACTGTTTTTT
>-|TRBV9|-|TRBJ2-2|17
CASSVLPPSMNTGELFF
TGTGCCAGCAGCGTATTGCCCCCATCTATGAACACCGGGGAGCTGTTTTTT
>-|TRBV10-2|TRBD1|TRBJ2-3|14
CASKGTDSTDTQYF
TGCGCCAGCAAAGGGACAGACTCCACAGATACGCAGTATTTT
>-|TRBV11-3|-|TRBJ2-7|15
CASSLGSGLGYEQYF
TGTGCCAGCAGCTTAGGGTCAGGGTTAGGGTACGAGCAGTACTTC
>few|TRBV19|TRBD1|TRBJ1-2|16
CASSIAPWTGGSGYTF
TGTGCCAGTAGTATAGCCCCTTGGACAGGGGGAAGTGGCTACACCTTC
>-|TRBV6-5|TRBD2|TRBJ2-5|16
CASTYPTSGSGETQYF
TGTGCCAGCACTTACCCCACTAGCGGGAGTGGGGAGACCCAGTACTTC
>-|TRBV5-4|-|TRBJ1-6|15
CASSLQQGDNSPLHF
TGTGCCAGCAGCTTGCAACAGGGAGATAATTCACCCCTCCACTTT
>few|TRBV19|-|TRBJ1-5|14
CASSIVAGDQPQHF
TGTGCCAGTAGTATAGTGGCAGGGGATCAGCCCCAGCATTTT